This paragraph reports one TCR beta chain. Its antigen specificity is not known. Base qualities are missing; no much larger clone stands one base away. V trim: 0 bases; J trim: 4 bases; unmatched bases: 21. The CDR3 holds 21 amino acids from the cysteine to the phenylalanine. Solely the CDR3 DNA is kept, with 63 bases framed from the first base. The trial excluded patients who had a history of autoimmune disease or who were on systemic immunosuppression. Peripheral blood for TCR sequencing was drawn from every dose cohort at baseline, at cycle 4 day 1 and at cycle 7 day 1. The samples were drawn from a first-in-human, open-label, multicenter phase I dose-escalation trial of ivuxolimab. The trial enrolled adults with locally advanced or metastatic head and neck squamous cell, hepatocellular, melanoma or renal cell carcinoma. Before TCR sequencing, CD4+ T cells and CD8+ T cells from peripheral blood were sorted into separate populations.

For sequencing of the TCRbeta CDR3 region, genomic DNA was extracted from the sorted cells. The immunoSEQ Assay was used for sequencing of TCRbeta CDR3 regions. Not all clones reach the TCRdb copy of this immuneACCESS table, which keeps in-frame sequences only. Checked studies attribute under half of the gap to unresolved V genes and leave the rest unexplained. The sample includes some 120,000 clones, with approximately 90% observed a single time. 0.81% of the sample rests with the top ten. The data stem from a study of OX40 agonist ivuxolimab in advanced cancers. Notes on the research overall: The costimulatory receptor OX40 (CD134) was targeted by ivuxolimab, a fully human IgG2 agonistic monoclonal antibody. The paper reports the monotherapy dose-escalation portion (N of about 47 patients) of the phase I ivuxolimab trial. Patients were allowed to have had prior anti-PD-1, anti-PD-L1 or anti-CTLA-4 therapy, and about 40% of the dose-escalation patients had been treated with checkpoint inhibitors. In the dose-escalation cohort, over 65% of patients were male, and the mean age was roughly 60 years, with a range of about 23 to 85. Peripheral TCRbeta sequencing was intended to test whether TCR sequence diversity was altered and clonal T-cell expansion was caused by ivuxolimab. Intravenous ivuxolimab was administered to patients every 2 weeks at six dose levels: 0.01, 0.1, 0.3, 1.5, 3 and 10 mg/kg. Partial responses occurred in three dose-escalation patients, of whom one had hepatocellular carcinoma and two had cutaneous melanoma. Of the approximately 50 patients in dose escalation, 19 had hepatocellular carcinoma, around 15 had melanoma, 9 had renal cell carcinoma and 9 had head and neck cancer. General conclusions and limits of the study: On average, CD8+ T cells showed more expanded clones than CD4+ T cells after ivuxolimab. At doses from 0.1 to 3.0 mg/kg, clonal expansion was seen in both CD4+ and CD8+ blood T cells between baseline and week 6. Low levels of normalized T-cell clonal expansion were also seen in some nonresponding patients. In the 0.1-3.0 mg/kg groups, partial responders had among the lowest normalized peripheral clonal expansion, particularly in CD8+ T cells. The antigen specificity of the peripheral T cells that underwent clonal expansion was not determined.

This clonotype was sampled from an adult with an advanced solid tumor such as melanoma, head and neck, liver or kidney cancer. Sequencing used CD4+ or CD8+ T cells sorted from blood, obtained in a trial of the OX40 agonist ivuxolimab. The rearrangement combines TRBV23-1 with TRBJ1-2; 9 bases in the junction line up with TRBD1. TRBV23-1 is marked as an open reading frame, function uncertain. The DNA sequence follows: TGCGCCAGCAGTCAATCGGGGGCACGGGACAGGGCATCCTCTGACGGCTATGGCTACACCTTC. It encodes CASSQSGARDRASSDGYGYTF.